These 32 T cell receptor beta chains share one sample of origin, sequenced in a study of T cells in narcolepsy. Profiling relied on immunoSEQ multiplex PCR, and the TCRdb table lists in-frame clones only, not all of them. The sample consists of about 33,000 clones, 85% to 90% of them appearing once. The sample consisted of CD45RA- memory CD4+ T cells from PBMCs. The receptor source for this set is a human donor with narcolepsy.

To note about this clone: The same CDR3 arises from other DNA sequences in this sample as well. CDR3 sequence reads: CAISEGGRTDTQYF. CDR3 DNA sequence: TGTGCCATCAGCGAAGGGGGCAGGACAGATACGCAGTATTTT. This chain uses TRBV10-3 with TRBJ2-3; TRBD1 matches 7 bases. This CDR3 spans 14 amino acids. CDR1 and CDR2 from the germline V gene are ENHRY and SYGVKD. J gave up 3 bases and V 6 bases, and 6 bases lay outside the gene matches.

The CDR3 sequence is CASSFGEPYLNTEAFF. For the CDR3, the DNA is TGCGCCAGCAGCTTCGGTGAGCCGTATTTGAACACTGAAGCTTTCTTT. This chain links TRBV5-1 with TRBJ1-1; D is undetermined. This CDR3 is 16 amino acids long. The germline V and J ends were trimmed by 2 bases and 0 bases, with 14 bases remaining between them. CDR1 is SGHRS and CDR2 is YFSETQ in the germline V gene.

The chain employs TRBV28 and TRBJ2-5; D remains unclear. Deletions cut 3 bases from V and 9 bases from J, with 5 bases between. The germline V gene encodes CDR1 MDHEN and CDR2 SYDVKM. This CDR3 has 10 amino acids. The CDR3 protein is CASSLNPQYF. The CDR3 DNA reads as TGTGCCAGCAGTTTGAACCCCCAGTACTTC.

The rearrangement joins TRBV2 to TRBJ2-1, with D tentatively TRBD2 (5 bases). There are 14 residues in the CDR3. Looked up from germline, CDR1 is SNHLY and CDR2 is FYNNEI. Trimming removed 3 bases from V and 7 bases from J, with 13 bases in between. This CDR3 reads CASSEVGVGNEQFF. In nucleotides, the CDR3 is TGTGCCAGCAGTGAGGTGGGAGTCGGGAATGAGCAGTTCTTC.

The rearrangement links TRBV18 to TRBJ2-6, with 7 bases identical to TRBD2. Germline V gene data show CDR1 as KGHSH and CDR2 as LQKENI. Trimming cost V 3 bases and J 5 bases; bases outside gene matches: 4. There are 15 residues in the CDR3. The CDR3 bases are TGTGCCAGCTCACCGCCGCGGGGGTGGGCCAACGTCCTGACTTTC. As protein: CASSPPRGWANVLTF.

The V call is TRBV18, the J call TRBJ2-5, with 7 bases identical to TRBD1. The CDR3 length is 13 residues. The germline CDR1 and CDR2 sequences are KGHSH and LQKENI. Trimming took 6 bases from V and 1 from J; bases not matched to a gene: 2. The CDR3 nucleotides are TGTGCCAGCTCTCGGGACAGCCAAGAGACCCAGTACTTC. It codes for CASSRDSQETQYF.

This chain joins TRBV28 and TRBJ1-4; no clear D gene. Germline V gene lookup returns CDR1 MDHEN and CDR2 SYDVKM. V lost 3 bases to trimming and J lost 0 bases, with 8 bases between them. The CDR3 consists of 15 residues. This CDR3 reads CASSLPRSTNEKLFF. In DNA, the CDR3 is TGTGCCAGCAGTTTGCCCCGGTCAACTAATGAAAAACTGTTTTTT.

This chain joins TRBV21-1 and TRBJ2-5; the table's TRBD1 call for D was not verified on the DNA. TRBV21-1 is a pseudogene. This CDR3 is built from 17 residues. CDR3 DNA sequence: TGTGCCAGCAGCAAAAGGGCGGGACAGGGGGCTCAAGAGACCCAGTACTTC. It encodes CASSKRAGQGAQETQYF.

The genes are TRBV2 and TRBJ2-3, with D tentatively TRBD2 (5 bases). The V end lost 6 bases, the J end lost 1 base, and 8 bases lay between the germline ends. This CDR3 has 13 residues. The germline gives CDR1 SNHLY, CDR2 FYNNEI. This chain's CDR3 is CASRRARTDTQYF. The CDR3 coding sequence is TGTGCCAGCAGGAGGGCCCGCACAGATACGCAGTATTTT.

CDR3: CASMTADMNTEAFF. CDR3 in DNA: TGTGCCAGCATGACGGCCGATATGAACACTGAAGCTTTCTTT. The chain employs TRBV28 and TRBJ1-1; D uncertain. There are 14 residues in the CDR3. The ends were cut back, 7 bases at V and 0 bases at J, with 12 bases in the middle. Germline values: CDR1 MDHEN, CDR2 SYDVKM.

The chain uses TRBV28 and TRBJ2-1; no clear D gene. Trimming stripped 3 bases from V and 7 bases from J, with 7 bases between. CDR1 and CDR2 from the germline V gene are MDHEN and SYDVKM. The CDR3 consists of 12 residues. CDR3 DNA: TGTGCCAGCAGTTTGATGGAGAATGAGCAGTTCTTC. Its translation is CASSLMENEQFF.

The chain combines TRBV6-1 with TRBJ1-1; D possibly corresponds to TRBD1 (5 bases). V lost 6 bases and J lost 4, with 15 bases in between. Germline V gene lookup returns CDR1 MNHNS and CDR2 SASEGT. This CDR3 region has 14 residues. The CDR3 coding sequence is TGTGCCAGCAGAGGGGTAGGGACCCCCACTGAAGCTTTCTTT. The encoded protein is CASRGVGTPTEAFF.

This chain uses TRBV7-8 with TRBJ2-7; D remains unclear. Germline loops: CDR1 SGHVS, CDR2 FQNEAQ. The CDR3 has 14 residues. Trimming removed 8 bases from V and 0 bases from J, with 14 bases in between. CDR3 coding DNA: TGTGCCAGCCATCGAGGCTTCAGCTCCTACGAGCAGTACTTC. As protein: CASHRGFSSYEQYF.

This chain uses TRBV4-2 with TRBJ2-7; possibly TRBD2 for D (6 bases). This CDR3 is built from 14 residues. V dropped 1 base and J dropped 0 bases, with 7 bases sitting between them. Germline-derived CDR1 and CDR2 are LGHNA and YNFKEQ. The CDR3 region is CASSQGTNSYEQYF. CDR3 nucleotide sequence: TGTGCCAGCAGCCAAGGGACTAACTCCTACGAGCAGTACTTC.

CDR3 loop: CASSPGLAGYGREQYF. CDR3 coding DNA: TGTGCCAGCAGCCCGGGACTAGCGGGCTACGGTAGGGAGCAGTACTTC. The rearrangement links TRBV5-6 to TRBJ2-7; 12 positions match TRBD2. Germline CDR1 reads SGHDT; CDR2 reads YYEEEE. This CDR3 spans 16 amino acids. After removal of 4 bases from V and 7 bases from J, the junction contained 12 bases not matched to a gene.

CDR3 protein: CASSARGQTDSPLHF. Written as DNA, the CDR3 is TGTGCCAGCAGCGCCCGGGGACAGACAGATTCACCCCTCCACTTT. This rearrangement joins TRBV9 to TRBJ1-6, with 7 bases that match TRBD1. The length of the CDR3 is 15 residues. Germline loops: CDR1 SGDLS, CDR2 YYNGEE. V lost 3 bases, J lost 8 bases, and 8 bases stayed unmatched.

The rearrangement links TRBV7-2 to TRBJ2-7; D not resolved. V was cut by 3 bases and J by 1 base, with 7 bases left in between. This CDR3 has 13 residues. CDR1 is SGHTA and CDR2 is FQGNSA in the germline V gene. The CDR3 DNA follows: TGTGCCAGCAGCTTGAAAAGTTCCTACGAGCAGTACTTC. This encodes CASSLKSSYEQYF. Full variable domain (remainder filled in from reference TRBV7-2 and TRBJ2-7): GAGVSQSPSNKVTEKGKDVELRCDPISGHTALYWYRQSLGQGLEFLIYFQGNSAPDKSGLPSDRFSAERTGGSVSTLTIQRTQQEDSAVYLCASSLKSSYEQYFGPGTRLTVT.

The V gene is TRBV5-5, the J gene TRBJ2-2, with D unclear. CDR3 size: 15 residues. The germline gives CDR1 SGHKS, CDR2 YYEKEE (reference sequence). V was cut by 5 bases and J by 2 bases, with 13 bases left in between. The CDR3 nucleotides read TGTGCCAGCAGGAATACTGGGGTCAACACCGGGGAGCTGTTTTTT. Protein: CASRNTGVNTGELFF. The entire variable domain, with the rest obtained from reference TRBV5-5 and TRBJ2-2, is as follows: DAGVTQSPTHLIKTRGQQVTLRCSPISGHKSVSWYQQVLGQGPQFIFQYYEKEERGRGNFPDRFSARQFPNYSSELNVNALLLGDSALYLCASRNTGVNTGELFFGEGSRLTVL.

This clone was seen just once. The rearrangement joins TRBV18 to TRBJ1-2; 10 positions agree with TRBD1. CDR3 length: 15 residues. The V and J ends lost 5 bases and 8 bases, in that order; junction bases with no gene match: 11. Germline CDR1 reads KGHSH; CDR2 reads LQKENI. CDR3 protein: CASSAYGQGGDGYTF. Written as DNA, the CDR3 is TGTGCCAGCTCAGCATACGGACAGGGGGGTGACGGCTACACCTTC.

V gene TRBV5-1 combines with J gene TRBJ2-1, with D perhaps TRBD2 (6 bases). The CDR3 spans 14 residues. Trimming removed 5 bases at V and 1 base at J, with 10 bases between. Germline CDR1 reads SGHRS; CDR2 reads YFSETQ. Here the CDR3 reads CASRTSPSYNEQFF. The DNA of the CDR3 is TGCGCCAGCAGAACTAGCCCTTCCTACAATGAGCAGTTCTTC.

V is TRBV5-1 and J is TRBJ2-5; 10 bases map to TRBD2. Germline trimming cut 6 bases from V and 3 bases from J; bases unmatched to any gene: 14. This CDR3 has 17 amino acids. CDR1 and CDR2 from the germline V gene are SGHRS and YFSETQ. The CDR3 sequence: CASKRGIAGGLEETQYF. In DNA, the CDR3 is TGCGCCAGCAAAAGGGGGATAGCGGGAGGTTTAGAAGAGACCCAGTACTTC.

J is TRBJ2-5 and V is TRBV5-1; tentatively, D is TRBD1 (5 bases). The CDR3 extends over 17 amino acids. The V and J ends lost 3 bases and 5 bases respectively, with 23 bases between them. The V gene's germline CDR1 is SGHRS and CDR2 YFSETQ. The CDR3 loop is CASSYLVSAGLGETQYF. CDR3 nucleotide sequence: TGCGCCAGCAGCTATCTGGTGTCGGCAGGGCTTGGGGAGACCCAGTACTTC.

The gene calls are TRBV30 and TRBJ2-7; D may be TRBD2 (5 bases). CDR3 length: 12 amino acids. The ends were cut back, 8 bases at V and 6 bases at J, with 17 bases in the middle. CDR1 is GTSNPN and CDR2 is SVGIG in the germline V gene (reference sequence). CDR3 DNA: TGTGCCGGCAACGAGTTTGGGAGCGAGCAGTACTTC. It yields the protein CAGNEFGSEQYF. The full variable domain, rest sourced from reference TRBV30 and TRBJ2-7, is SQTIHQWPATLVQPVGSPLSLECTVEGTSNPNLYWYRQAAGRGLQLLFYSVGIGQISSEVPQNLSASRPQDRQFILSSKKLLLSDSGFYLCAGNEFGSEQYFGPGTRLTVT.

The rearrangement joins TRBV19 to TRBJ1-5; no definite D call. The CDR3 covers 15 residues. Germline values: CDR1 LNHDA, CDR2 SQIVND (reference sequence). The V gene lost 3 bases and the J gene lost 0 bases, with 9 bases spanning the gap. The CDR3 here is CASSIGQYSNQPQHF. CDR3 in DNA: TGTGCCAGTAGTATCGGTCAGTATAGCAATCAGCCCCAGCATTTT.

There are a few counts of this clone. This chain uses TRBV18 with TRBJ1-1; D gene ambiguous. V gave up 6 bases and J gave up 6 bases, with 17 bases separating them. The CDR3 is made up of 14 amino acids. Germline values: CDR1 KGHSH, CDR2 LQKENI. CDR3 region: CASSEGRESAEAFF. The CDR3 coding sequence is TGTGCCAGCTCGGAAGGGAGGGAGAGCGCTGAAGCTTTCTTT. The full variable domain, in which reference TRBV18 and TRBJ1-1 provide the parts outside the CDR3, is NAGVMQNPRHLVRRRGQEARLRCSPMKGHSHVYWYRQLPEEGLKFMVYLQKENIIDESGMPKERFSAEFPKEGPSILRIQQVVRGDSAAYFCASSEGRESAEAFFGQGTRLTVV.

The V gene is TRBV9, the J gene TRBJ2-1, with D possibly TRBD2 on 6 matching bases. V shed 3 bases and J shed 5 bases, with 15 bases lying between them. Germline CDR1 and CDR2: SGDLS and YYNGEE. CDR3 length equals 15 residues. The CDR3 here is CASSAGTLGHNEQFF. The CDR3 nucleotides read TGTGCCAGCAGCGCCGGGACTCTGGGCCACAATGAGCAGTTCTTC.

The chain joins TRBV2 to TRBJ2-5, with 10 nucleotides matching TRBD2. With 4 bases clipped from V and 1 base from J, the junction kept 3 bases outside the gene matches. Germline CDR1 SNHLY, CDR2 FYNNEI. The CDR3 loop spans 15 amino acids. CDR3 coding DNA: TGTGCCAGCAGTGCAGCGGGAGGGGTCCAAGAGACCCAGTACTTC. Translated, it gives CASSAAGGVQETQYF.

The CDR3 protein is CASSIDPHYEQYF. The CDR3 DNA reads as TGTGCCAGTAGTATAGATCCCCACTACGAGCAGTACTTC. This chain connects TRBV19 to TRBJ2-7; D not resolved. In germline, CDR1 is LNHDA, CDR2 SQIVND (reference sequence). This CDR3 has 13 residues. V lost 0 bases, J lost 3 bases, and 6 bases lay in between.

The V gene is TRBV10-3, the J gene TRBJ1-1, with D possibly being TRBD1 (6 bases). The germline V gene has CDR1 ENHRY and CDR2 SYGVKD. Trimming pared 7 bases from V and 5 bases from J, leaving 23 bases between. This CDR3 is 16 amino acids long. DNA of the CDR3: TGTGCCATCAAAAGGTGGGAAGGGGGGTCGGTGACTGAAGCTTTCTTT. This translates into CAIKRWEGGSVTEAFF.

This clone showed up just once. The rearrangement uses TRBV18 and TRBJ2-3; D possibly corresponds to TRBD2 (5 bases). CDR1 is KGHSH, CDR2 LQKENI, per germline. V lost 3 bases and J lost 8, with 18 bases in between. The CDR3 totals 15 residues. In DNA, the CDR3 is TGTGCCAGCTCACCGCCGGAAGTGGCGAGCGGTACGCAGTATTTT. Its protein product is CASSPPEVASGTQYF.

This clone was seen a few times. The chain carries TRBV5-1 and TRBJ2-2; 7 bases agree with TRBD1. V was pared by 6 bases and J by 0 bases, with 8 bases of the junction left unmatched. Germline V gene sequence: CDR1 SGHRS, CDR2 YFSETQ. The CDR3 length is 16 residues. CDR3 in amino acids: CASTKRQGANTGELFF. In DNA, the CDR3 is TGCGCCAGCACCAAGAGGCAGGGGGCGAACACCGGGGAGCTGTTTTTT.

To note about this clone: Other nucleotide sequences in the sample specify the same CDR3. The chain recombines TRBV2 with TRBJ2-3; D remains unclear. The CDR3 runs to 14 residues. The ends were cut back, 7 bases at V and 0 bases at J, with 11 bases in the middle. CDR1 is SNHLY and CDR2 is FYNNEI in the germline V gene. CDR3 amino acids: CASNPRASTDTQYF. DNA for the CDR3: TGTGCCAGCAACCCTCGTGCCAGCACAGATACGCAGTATTTT.